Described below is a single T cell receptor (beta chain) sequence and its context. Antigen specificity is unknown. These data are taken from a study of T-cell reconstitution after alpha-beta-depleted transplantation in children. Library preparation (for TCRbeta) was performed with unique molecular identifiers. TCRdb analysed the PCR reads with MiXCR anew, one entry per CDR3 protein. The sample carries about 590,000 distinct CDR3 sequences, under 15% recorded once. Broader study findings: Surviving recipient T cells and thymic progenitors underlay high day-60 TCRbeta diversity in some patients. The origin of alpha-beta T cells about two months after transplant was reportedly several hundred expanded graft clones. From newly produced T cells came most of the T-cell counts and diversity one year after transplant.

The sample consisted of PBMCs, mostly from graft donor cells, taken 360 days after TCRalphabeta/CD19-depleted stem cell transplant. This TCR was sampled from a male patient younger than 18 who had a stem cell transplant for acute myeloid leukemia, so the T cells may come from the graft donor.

The CDR3 DNA is TGCGCCAGCAGCCAAGGTCGGCTACTAGCGGGAAAGTACAATGAGCAGTTCTTC. Its protein product is CASSQGRLLAGKYNEQFF. The chain employs TRBV4-3 and TRBJ2-1, with 10 nucleotides matching TRBD2. The V gene's germline CDR1 is LGHNA and CDR2 YSLEER. The CDR3 runs 18 residues. Germline trimming cut 1 base from V and 4 bases from J; bases unmatched to any gene: 10.